This entry concerns a single TCR beta chain. The CDR3 spans 16 residues. V lost 5 bases to trimming and J lost 6 bases; unmatched junction nucleotides: 7. Germline CDR1 is SGHRS and CDR2 is YFSETQ. The time point denotes: pretreatment peripheral blood. This table comes from immunoSEQ multiplex PCR, and its TCRdb copy is limited to in-frame clones, with some not included. The sample holds tens of thousands of clones, around 84% seen once. This sample stems from a study of PD-L1 blockade in urothelial cancer. V usage is TRBV5-1 and J usage is TRBJ2-2; TRBD2 matches 13 bases. The sequence was obtained from a middle-aged man with urothelial cancer. Here the sequenced sample was PBMCs, taken around atezolizumab (anti-PD-L1) treatment. The CDR3 region is CASSNQLAGGPGELFF. For the CDR3, the DNA is TGCGCCAGCAGTAACCAACTAGCGGGAGGGCCCGGGGAGCTGTTTTTT.